This T cell receptor (beta chain) was sequenced in a study of blood T cell repertoires in COVID-19. Study at large: Spain, Italy and the United States supplied samples that represented acute and convalescent COVID-19. Nucleic acid was either cDNA or gDNA, and it came from T cells, B-cell-depleted T cells, or PBMCs.

Original data processing: Using reference gene primer amplification, nucleated cell counts were estimated. The repertoire was sequenced with immunoSEQ multiplex PCR; TCRdb's copy has only in-frame clones and lacks some. That table is the source of V, J and clone size, and D and trimming were worked out from the DNA. The sample lists some 300,000 clones, around 88% occurring once. This clone was observed a handful of times. From germline, CDR1 is LNHDA and CDR2 SQIVND (reference sequence). There are 13 residues in the CDR3. The V gene lost 0 bases and the J gene lost 5 bases, with 7 bases spanning the gap.

The chain employs TRBV19 and TRBJ1-1; D is ambiguous. This TCR came from a woman in her twenties or thirties who had recovered from COVID-19. Material for sequencing was peripheral blood. Here the CDR3 DNA reads TGTGCCAGTAGTATAGAGGTACAGACTGAAGCTTTCTTT. Amino acid sequence: CASSIEVQTEAFF. Full variable domain (missing parts from reference TRBV19 and TRBJ1-1): DGGITQSPKYLFRKEGQNVTLSCEQNLNHDAMYWYRQDPGQGLRLIYYSQIVNDFQKGDIAEGYSVSREKKESFPLTVTSAQKNPTAFYLCASSIEVQTEAFFGQGTRLTVV.